This record covers a single T cell receptor beta chain. TCRdb called the 5' RACE reads again in MiXCR, with one record for every CDR3 protein. The sample holds approximately 890,000 distinct CDR3 sequences, approximately 13% seen once. The data derive from a study of identical twins. The CDR3 length is 18 residues. Germline CDR1 DFQATT, CDR2 SNEGSKA (reference sequence). The ends were cut back, 0 bases at V and 0 bases at J, with 18 bases in the middle. These records were also assigned to another study, of yellow fever vaccine responses in identical twins.

The sample consisted of PBMCs. The rearrangement uses TRBV20-1 and TRBJ2-1; possibly TRBD2 for D (5 bases). This clonotype was sampled from a woman aged 18-30 years in good health. CDR3 sequence (DNA): TGCAGTGCTAGAGATTCGGGGAGCGTGAAGAGCTCCTACAATGAGCAGTTCTTC. Translated: CSARDSGSVKSSYNEQFF.